These T cell receptor beta chains were read from a single sample in a study of blood T cell repertoires in COVID-19. Repertoires were generated with immunoSEQ multiplex PCR, while TCRdb's copy carries only in-frame clones and drops some. Of about 180,000 clones in the sample, approximately 80% were seen once. The sample taken for sequencing was peripheral blood. These receptors were obtained from a woman aged 55-75 years with acute or convalescent COVID-19. The CDR3 runs from the conserved cysteine through the conserved F or W. D genes are given only for firm matches. Rows give clone size only sometimes, using once, few, many, or a class for an expanded clone.

v_call,clone_size,j_call,d_call,cdr3_aa,cdr3_nt
TRBV2,-,TRBJ2-7,-,CASSRNGYEQYF,TGTGCCAGCAGTCGTAACGGCTACGAGCAGTACTTC
TRBV19,-,TRBJ2-7,-,CASRGGATYEQYF,TGTGCCAGTAGAGGGGGGGCTACGTACGAGCAGTACTTC
TRBV27,-,TRBJ2-7,TRBD2,CASRWGLTYEQYF,TGTGCCAGCAGGTGGGGACTAACCTACGAGCAGTACTTC
TRBV7-2,-,TRBJ2-7,-,CASSSRHGYEQYF,TGTGCCAGCAGCTCCCGACACGGCTACGAGCAGTACTTC
TRBV2,-,TRBJ2-5,TRBD2,CASSELPSGGLQETQYF,TGTGCCAGCAGTGAACTCCCGAGCGGGGGCCTGCAAGAGACCCAGTACTTC
TRBV29-1,-,TRBJ2-5,-,CSARGLGGETQYF,TGCAGCGCCAGGGGTTTAGGGGGAGAGACCCAGTACTTC
TRBV5-1,many,TRBJ1-1,-,CASRFPAGEEGTEAFF,TGCGCCAGCAGATTCCCGGCCGGAGAGGAGGGCACTGAAGCTTTCTTT
TRBV7-2,-,TRBJ1-3,TRBD1,CASRHGQGASFSGNTIYF,TGTGCCAGCAGGCACGGACAGGGGGCTTCCTTCTCTGGAAACACCATATATTTT
TRBV28,-,TRBJ2-5,-,CASSYDRRETQYF,TGTGCCAGCAGTTACGACAGAAGGGAGACCCAGTACTTC
TRBV24-1,-,TRBJ1-5,-,CATSDHRVGQPQHF,TGTGCCACCAGTGACCACAGGGTCGGGCAGCCCCAGCATTTT
TRBV12-5,-,TRBJ2-3,-,CASGLGRGPTDTQYF,TGTGCTAGTGGTTTGGGCAGGGGCCCCACAGATACGCAGTATTTT
TRBV6-2/TRBV6-3,-,TRBJ1-5,-,CASSYQGKGNQPQHF,TGTGCCAGCAGTTATCAGGGGAAGGGCAATCAGCCCCAGCATTTT
TRBV6-1,-,TRBJ1-5,TRBD1,CASSGGQGANNQPQHF,TGTGCCAGCAGTGGCGGACAGGGGGCGAACAATCAGCCCCAGCATTTT
TRBV5-1,-,TRBJ2-7,-,CASSLVRGAFGYEQYF,TGCGCCAGCAGCTTGGTAAGGGGTGCTTTTGGCTACGAGCAGTACTTC
TRBV10-3,-,TRBJ2-7,TRBD1,CAISESGQGRVGEQYF,TGTGCCATCAGTGAGTCGGGACAGGGGAGGGTCGGTGAGCAGTACTTC
TRBV28,-,TRBJ1-6,-,CASSLSGLSPLHF,TGTGCCAGCAGTTTAAGTGGGCTTTCACCCCTCCACTTT
TRBV19,-,TRBJ2-1,TRBD1,CASTVGQGAVYEQFF,TGTGCCAGTACCGTCGGACAGGGGGCTGTATATGAGCAGTTCTTC
TRBV5-5,-,TRBJ2-1,-,CASSGSSQVHEQFF,TGTGCCAGCAGTGGTTCGAGTCAGGTGCATGAGCAGTTCTTC
TRBV4-1,-,TRBJ2-1,TRBD2,CASSQDGGLAGYNEQFF,TGCGCCAGCAGCCAAGACGGAGGACTAGCGGGGTACAATGAGCAGTTCTTC
TRBV4-1,few,TRBJ1-6,-,CASSQGLAPSSYNSPLHF,TGCGCCAGCAGCCAAGGTCTGGCCCCCAGCTCCTATAATTCACCCCTCCACTTT
TRBV10-1,-,TRBJ2-1,TRBD2,CASSKSGGALNEQFF,TGCGCCAGCAGTAAAAGCGGGGGGGCCTTGAATGAGCAGTTCTTC
TRBV25-1,few,TRBJ2-3,TRBD1,CASSESRGRSADTQYF,TGTGCCAGCAGTGAATCGAGGGGGCGGTCGGCAGATACGCAGTATTTT
TRBV5-8,-,TRBJ2-3,TRBD2,CASSKKGTSIGADTQYF,TGTGCCAGCAGCAAAAAAGGGACTAGCATCGGGGCAGATACGCAGTATTTT
TRBV3-1/TRBV3-2,-,TRBJ2-7,TRBD2,CASSQVPSGGADYEQYF,TGTGCCAGCAGCCAAGTCCCCTCCGGGGGGGCCGACTACGAGCAGTACTTC
TRBV7-2,-,TRBJ1-1,-,CASSFVGQGTEAFF,TGTGCCAGCAGCTTCGTAGGGCAGGGCACTGAAGCTTTCTTT
TRBV3-1/TRBV3-2,once,TRBJ2-2,-,CASSQERVNTGELFF,TGTGCCAGCAGCCAAGAAAGAGTCAACACCGGGGAGCTGTTTTTT
TRBV29-1,-,TRBJ1-1,TRBD1,CSSKGAGSLNTEAFF,TGCAGCTCGAAGGGGGCCGGTTCGCTGAACACTGAAGCTTTCTTT
TRBV9,-,TRBJ2-5,TRBD2,CASSVRGGVETQYF,TGTGCCAGCAGCGTACGCGGGGGGGTAGAGACCCAGTACTTC
TRBV6-2/TRBV6-3,-,TRBJ2-3,-,CASSSYQTRGDTQYF,TGTGCCAGCAGTTCCTACCAGACCCGGGGAGATACGCAGTATTTT